The entry below gives a single T cell receptor (beta chain) sequence along with its context. The antigen is unknown. This sample was included in a study of T cell repertoires in cytomegalovirus infection. The V end was cut by 7 bases, the J end by 0 bases, with 8 bases between. This CDR3 is 13 amino acids long. The germline V gene encodes CDR1 KGHDR and CDR2 SFDVKD. Via MiXCR, TCRdb re-called the reads, giving one row per CDR3 protein. This sample carries 830,000 or so distinct CDR3 sequences, about 33% of them seen once, and the ten largest clones take roughly an eighth. The rearrangement links TRBV24-1 to TRBJ1-1, with D uncertain. The clonotype was recovered from a human donor in good health (CMV status not recorded). Some clones in this sample may be carry-over from other donors' samples. This specimen consisted of cultured CD8+ T cells from PBMCs, obtained from culture after CMV antigen stimulation. CDR3 amino acids: CATRQGLNTEAFF. The DNA for the CDR3 is TGTGCCACCAGACAAGGACTGAACACTGAAGCTTTCTTT.